This T cell receptor beta chain was profiled in a study of T cell repertoires in cytomegalovirus infection. MiXCR was run by TCRdb on the reads, yielding one entry per CDR3 protein. The sample carries hundreds of thousands of distinct CDR3 sequences, around 35% recorded once. Study-wide results and limits: In two of eight donors, the top clonotype was HLA-C-restricted CMV-specific.

This CDR3 has 14 residues. Germline V gives CDR1 MNHNS, CDR2 SASEGT. J lost 4 bases, V lost 6 bases, and 6 bases had no gene match. Remarks on this clonotype: Its antigen is unknown.

The source was cultured PBMCs, collected from culture after CMV antigen stimulation. The chain joins TRBV6-1 to TRBJ1-1; TRBD1 matches 9 bases. The TCR sequence derives from a human donor in good health (CMV status not recorded). Some clones in this sample may be carry-over from other donors' samples. This chain's CDR3 is CASRPGQGGTEAFF. In DNA, the CDR3 is TGTGCCAGCAGGCCGGGACAGGGTGGCACTGAAGCTTTCTTT.